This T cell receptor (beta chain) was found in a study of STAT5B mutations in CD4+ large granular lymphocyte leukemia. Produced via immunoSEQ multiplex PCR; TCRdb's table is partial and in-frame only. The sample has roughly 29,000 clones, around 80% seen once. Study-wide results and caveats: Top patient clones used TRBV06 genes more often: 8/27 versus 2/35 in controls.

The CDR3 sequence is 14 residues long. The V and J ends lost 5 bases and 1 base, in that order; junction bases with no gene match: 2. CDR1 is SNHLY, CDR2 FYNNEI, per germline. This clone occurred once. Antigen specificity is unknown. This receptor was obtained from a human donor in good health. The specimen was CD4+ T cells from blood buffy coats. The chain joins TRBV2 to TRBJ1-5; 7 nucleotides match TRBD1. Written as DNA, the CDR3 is TGTGCCAGCAGTCGAGGGGGCAGCAATCAGCCCCAGCATTTT. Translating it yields CASSRGGSNQPQHF. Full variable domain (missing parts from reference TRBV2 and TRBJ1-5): EPEVTQTPSHQVTQMGQEVILRCVPISNHLYFYWYRQILGQKVEFLVSFYNNEISEKSEIFDDQFSVERPDGSNFTLKIRSTKLEDSAMYFCASSRGGSNQPQHFGDGTRLSIL.